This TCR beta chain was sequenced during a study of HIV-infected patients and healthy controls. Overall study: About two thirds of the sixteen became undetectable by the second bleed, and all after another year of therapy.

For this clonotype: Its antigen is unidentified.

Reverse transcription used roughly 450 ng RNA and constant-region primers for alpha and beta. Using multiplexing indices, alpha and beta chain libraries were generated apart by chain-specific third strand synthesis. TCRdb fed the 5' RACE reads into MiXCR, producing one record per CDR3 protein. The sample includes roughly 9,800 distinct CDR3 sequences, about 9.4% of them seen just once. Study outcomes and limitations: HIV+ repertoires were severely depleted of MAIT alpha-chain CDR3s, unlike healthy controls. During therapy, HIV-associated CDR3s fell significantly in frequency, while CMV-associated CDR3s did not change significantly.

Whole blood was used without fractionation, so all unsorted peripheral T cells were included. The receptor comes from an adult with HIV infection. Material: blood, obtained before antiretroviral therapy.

The DNA for the CDR3 is TGTGCCAGCAGCCGCGAGAGGGACGGACAATTTTCCCAGCATTTT. It translates to CASSRERDGQFSQHF. The chain couples TRBV28 to TRBJ1-5; maybe TRBD1 (5 bases). V dropped 6 bases and J dropped 11 bases, with 23 bases sitting between them. The CDR3 has 15 residues. Looked up from germline, CDR1 is MDHEN and CDR2 is SYDVKM.